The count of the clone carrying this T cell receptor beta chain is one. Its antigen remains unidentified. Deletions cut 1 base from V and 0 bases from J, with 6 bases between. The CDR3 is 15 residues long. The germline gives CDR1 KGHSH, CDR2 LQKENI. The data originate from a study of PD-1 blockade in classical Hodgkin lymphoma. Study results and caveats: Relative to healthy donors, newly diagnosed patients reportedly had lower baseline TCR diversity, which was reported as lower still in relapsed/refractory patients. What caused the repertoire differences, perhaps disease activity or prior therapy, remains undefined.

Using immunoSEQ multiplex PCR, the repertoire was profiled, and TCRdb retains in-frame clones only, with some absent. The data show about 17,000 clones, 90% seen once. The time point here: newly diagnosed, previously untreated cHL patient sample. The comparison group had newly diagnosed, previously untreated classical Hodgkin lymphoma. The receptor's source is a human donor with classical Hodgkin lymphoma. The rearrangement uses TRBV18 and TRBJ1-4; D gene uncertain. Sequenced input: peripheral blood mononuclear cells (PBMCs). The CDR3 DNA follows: TGTGCCAGCTCACCACGTACAGCAACTAATGAAAAACTGTTTTTT. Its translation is CASSPRTATNEKLFF.